Shown below are 3 T cell receptor beta chains from a single sample sequenced in a study of response to subunit inactivated influenza vaccine (dated 2018 in TCRdb). Library preparation employed RT-PCR. Instrument on record: Illumina HiSeq 2500. TCRdb passed the public sequencing reads through fastp at Q25 and MiXCR, retaining productive beta sequences. Every CDR3 protein is listed once, alongside the most common genes and DNA of its rows. For this sample the table gives more than 700,000 distinct CDR3 sequences, of which 20% to 25% were detected only once. The ten top clones hold approximately 10% of the sample. Material: PBMCs from blood, obtained around 5 days after vaccination. The receptors were gathered from a man in his forties or fifties who received an inactivated influenza vaccine. Donor details come from another sample of the same person, matched by shared clones.

This clonotype was picked up a small number of times. The V and J genes are TRBV20-1 and TRBJ2-1, with TRBD2 matching 12 bases. The CDR3 contains 17 residues. J gave up 6 bases and V 1 base, and 10 bases lay outside the gene matches. The germline V gene has CDR1 DFQATT and CDR2 SNEGSKA (reference sequence). Here the CDR3 DNA reads TGCAGTGCTAGAGGCTACCCTAGCGGGAGGGCCCGCAATGAGCAGTTCTTC. Its protein is CSARGYPSGRARNEQFF.

The chain has TRBV20-1 and TRBJ2-1; 7 bases are shared with TRBD1. The CDR3 loop spans 13 amino acids. CDR1 and CDR2 from the germline V gene are DFQATT and SNEGSKA (reference sequence). Trimming removed 3 bases from V and 8 bases from J; junction bases left unmatched: 7. The CDR3 sequence is CSASPTGLDEQFF. DNA for the CDR3: TGCAGTGCTAGCCCGACAGGGTTGGATGAGCAGTTCTTC.

This clonotype was observed a handful of times. The genes are TRBV20-1 and TRBJ2-7, with a tentative D call TRBD2 (6 bases). V dropped 3 bases and J dropped 5 bases, with 11 bases sitting between them. CDR1 and CDR2 (germline): DFQATT, SNEGSKA (reference sequence). The length of the CDR3 is 12 residues. The CDR3 bases are TGCAGTGCTAGTGTCGGGAGCCACGAGCAGTACTTC. It encodes CSASVGSHEQYF.